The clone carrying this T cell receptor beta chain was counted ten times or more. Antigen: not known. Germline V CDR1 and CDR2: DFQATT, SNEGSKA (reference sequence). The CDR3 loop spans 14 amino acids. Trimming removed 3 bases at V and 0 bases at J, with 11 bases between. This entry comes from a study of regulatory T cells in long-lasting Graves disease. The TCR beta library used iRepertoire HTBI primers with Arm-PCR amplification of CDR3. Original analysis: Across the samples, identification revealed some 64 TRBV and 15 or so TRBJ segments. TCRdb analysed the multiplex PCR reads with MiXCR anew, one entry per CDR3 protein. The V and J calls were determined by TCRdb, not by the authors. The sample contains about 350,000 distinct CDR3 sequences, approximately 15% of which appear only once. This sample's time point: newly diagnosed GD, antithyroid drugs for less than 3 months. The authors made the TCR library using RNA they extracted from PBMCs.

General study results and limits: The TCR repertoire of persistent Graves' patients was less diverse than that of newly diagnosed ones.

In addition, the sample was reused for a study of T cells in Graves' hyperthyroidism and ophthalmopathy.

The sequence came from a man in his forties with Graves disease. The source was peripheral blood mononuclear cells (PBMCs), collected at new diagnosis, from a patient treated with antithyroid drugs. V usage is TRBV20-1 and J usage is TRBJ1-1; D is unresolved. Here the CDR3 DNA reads TGCAGTGCTAGGTTTCAGAACTTGAACACTGAAGCTTTCTTT. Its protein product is CSARFQNLNTEAFF.